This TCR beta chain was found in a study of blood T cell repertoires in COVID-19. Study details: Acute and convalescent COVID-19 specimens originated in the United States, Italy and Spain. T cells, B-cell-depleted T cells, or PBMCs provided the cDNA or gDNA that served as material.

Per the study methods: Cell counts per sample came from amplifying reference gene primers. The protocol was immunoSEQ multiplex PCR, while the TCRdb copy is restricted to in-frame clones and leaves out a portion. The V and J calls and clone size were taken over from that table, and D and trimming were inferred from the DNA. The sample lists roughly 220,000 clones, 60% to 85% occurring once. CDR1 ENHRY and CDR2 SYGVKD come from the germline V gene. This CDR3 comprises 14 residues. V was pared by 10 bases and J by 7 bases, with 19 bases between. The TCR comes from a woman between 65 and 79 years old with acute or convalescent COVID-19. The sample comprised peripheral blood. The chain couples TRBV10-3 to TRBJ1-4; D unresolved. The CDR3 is CATPALADSEKLFF. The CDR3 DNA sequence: TGTGCCACCCCCGCCCTAGCGGATAGTGAAAAACTGTTTTTT.